This T cell receptor (beta chain) was recorded in a study of identical twins (dated by TCRdb to the mid-2010s). Concerning the study at large: To test whether fetal clonotypes persist, this study deep-sequenced TCR alpha and beta repertoires from monozygotic twins, from unrelated adults of various ages, and from cord blood. Replicate twin experiments were performed at different times using different library preparation protocols to rule out contamination. What the authors observed across the whole study: Compared with coincidental sharing between unrelated individuals, out-of-frame TCR alpha sequences shared between twins showed an excess of sequences with low generation probability. Zero-insertion analyses could be partly confounded by invariant T cells such as MAIT and iNKT, although diverse VJ usage argued against such confounding for most clonotypes. Abundant cord blood beta clonotypes carried fewer insertions; young adult naive repertoires showed a weaker similar trend, while memory repertoires showed none. Because the same donors could not be followed over many years, conclusions were based on cross-sectional statistical analysis. In monozygotic twins, recombination models systematically underestimated out-of-frame TCR alpha sharing, but the models matched the sharing seen between unrelated individuals. Excess twin sharing in beta out-of-frame sequences was weaker because fewer shared sequences lowered the signal-to-noise ratio.

Library method: 5' RACE. Sequencing was performed on an Illumina HiSeq 2000. Template switching introduced a universal primer binding site; the final cDNA contained a unique molecular identifier, enabling accurate counting of TCR cDNA molecules. Specific primers in the conserved constant-segment region were used to synthesize first-strand cDNA for TCR alpha and beta chains. To control for contamination, every cDNA library was double barcoded, receiving both a SMART-Mk sample barcode and Illumina barcodes. TruSeq adapter sequences, together with Illumina sample barcodes, were added in two successive PCR steps. The Illumina HiSeq platform was used with custom primers to sequence TCR alpha and beta cDNA libraries. The paper's processing steps were these. MiGEC processed the raw reads to extract unique molecular identifiers, while MiXCR was used to determine the CDR3 positions. Recombination models were inferred per individual with the repgenHMM and IGoR tools using an EM algorithm. Shared clonotype analysis was performed with the tcR package in R, normalizing sharing by the product of cloneset sizes. Out-of-frame nonproductive sequences were analyzed to study raw recombination free of thymic and clonal selection effects. TCRdb reran the public reads through fastp at Q25 and MiXCR, keeping productive beta chains. Every CDR3 protein is listed once, alongside the most common genes and DNA of its rows. TCRdb's processing, not the study's, gives the V and J calls here. The sample table contains roughly 250,000 distinct CDR3 sequences; only one count was recorded for roughly an eighth of them. 8.8% of the sample rests with the top ten.

Every donor was a healthy Caucasian. Miltenyi CD45RO+ enrichment and human naive T-cell isolation kits were used to isolate memory (CD45RO+) and naive T cells from PBMC. In its sample, this clonotype was seen many times. What antigen it recognizes has not been identified. Base qualities are not at hand, and no much larger clone is one base apart. The CDR3 has 14 amino acids, counting the end cysteine and phenylalanine. Only the CDR3 DNA stays, 42 bases, in frame from base 1. CDR1 MNHEY and CDR2 SVGEGT were looked up in the germline V gene. V is shortened by 5 bases, J by 8 bases, and the region joining them spans 18 bases.

The receptor comes from a young woman in good health. The specimen was memory (CD45RO+) T cells sorted from blood. The cell subset or site tag for this specimen amounts to: CD45RO+ enriched T cells. The chain employs TRBV6-2 or TRBV6-3 and TRBJ1-2; no D gene can be assigned with confidence. The CDR3 protein is CASSDDYNPSGYTF. In nucleotide form, the sequence is TGTGCCAGCAGTGACGATTATAACCCTAGCGGCTACACCTTC.